Listed below are T cell receptor beta chains from one sample, sequenced in a study of blood T cell repertoires in COVID-19. The repertoire was sequenced with immunoSEQ multiplex PCR; TCRdb's copy has only in-frame clones and lacks some. The data contain around 130,000 clones, approximately 83% of them singletons. Material: peripheral blood. These receptors originate from a man aged 35 to 55 with active or convalescent COVID-19. CDR3s include the opening cysteine and the closing phenylalanine or tryptophan. Fields, in order: V gene, clone size, J gene, D gene, CDR3 protein, CDR3 DNA. D genes are given only for firm matches. Size tells how often a clone was seen (once, few, many) or the class of an expanded clone, and some rows leave it out.

TRBV4-3,-,TRBJ2-3,TRBD2,CASSPTGAGATDTQYF,TGCGCCAGCAGTCCCACGGGAGCGGGGGCCACAGATACGCAGTATTTT
TRBV7-9,-,TRBJ1-3,TRBD1,CASSIPGQANTIYF,TGTGCCAGCAGCATTCCGGGACAGGCGAACACCATATATTTT
TRBV25-1,-,TRBJ2-5,-,CASSRGGVQETQYF,TGTGCCAGCAGTCGGGGCGGGGTCCAAGAGACCCAGTACTTC
TRBV6-5,-,TRBJ2-5,TRBD1,CASSYRTGTGGGTQYF,TGTGCCAGCAGTTACCGTACCGGGACAGGGGGCGGGACCCAGTACTTC
TRBV7-9,-,TRBJ2-7,-,CASSFGVVNVHEQYF,TGTGCCAGCAGCTTCGGGGTTGTCAACGTCCACGAGCAGTACTTC
TRBV10-3,-,TRBJ1-1,TRBD1,CAIGDRTGKNTEAFF,TGTGCCATCGGGGATCGGACAGGCAAGAACACTGAAGCTTTCTTT
TRBV9,few,TRBJ1-3,-,CASSALGRQGGNTIYF,TGTGCCAGCAGCGCTCTGGGCAGGCAGGGGGGAAACACCATATATTTT
TRBV27,-,TRBJ1-3,-,CASSRQLQDTIYF,TGTGCCAGCAGCCGACAGCTCCAAGACACCATATATTTT
TRBV12-3/TRBV12-4,-,TRBJ1-5,-,CASTLGGQPQHF,TGTGCCAGCACCTTGGGGGGTCAGCCCCAGCATTTT
TRBV9,-,TRBJ2-1,TRBD2,CASSVGPSGAYNEQFF,TGTGCCAGCAGCGTAGGACCGAGCGGGGCTTACAATGAGCAGTTCTTC
TRBV10-3,-,TRBJ2-1,TRBD1,CAITRDRGEQFF,TGTGCCATCACACGGGACAGGGGAGAGCAGTTCTTC
TRBV6-6,-,TRBJ1-5,TRBD1,CASSYVQGAREQPQHF,TGTGCCAGCAGTTACGTGCAGGGGGCCAGGGAACAGCCCCAGCATTTT
TRBV10-2,-,TRBJ1-1,TRBD1,CASSLQGPNTEAFF,TGCGCCAGCAGTCTACAGGGGCCGAACACTGAAGCTTTCTTT
TRBV25-1,-,TRBJ2-7,-,CASSEAGRVYEQYF,TGTGCCAGCAGTGAAGCAGGCAGGGTATACGAGCAGTACTTC
TRBV18,-,TRBJ1-1,TRBD1,CASSLQGVNTEAFF,TGTGCCAGCTCACTGCAGGGGGTAAACACTGAAGCTTTCTTT
TRBV19,once,TRBJ2-2,-,CASSIRTVRELFF,TGTGCCAGTAGTATACGGACAGTCCGGGAGCTGTTTTTT
TRBV3-1/TRBV3-2,-,TRBJ2-3,TRBD2,CASSPRGGQDTQYF,TGTGCCAGCAGCCCGCGGGGGGGCCAAGATACGCAGTATTTT
TRBV20-1,-,TRBJ2-4,TRBD2,CSASSGGANIQYF,TGCAGTGCTAGTAGCGGGGGGGCAAACATTCAGTACTTC
TRBV7-3,-,TRBJ1-2,-,CASSLTGAKNYGYTF,TGTGCCAGCAGCTTAACGGGGGCAAAGAACTATGGCTACACCTTC
TRBV24-1,-,TRBJ2-4,TRBD1,CATSEGQGNIQYF,TGTGCCACCAGTGAGGGACAGGGGAACATTCAGTACTTC
TRBV30,-,TRBJ2-1,TRBD1,CAWGTGPSQGYNEQFF,TGTGCCTGGGGGACAGGGCCTTCGCAGGGCTACAATGAGCAGTTCTTC
TRBV21-1,-,TRBJ2-1,-,CASSKMGKGTRLCSEQFF,TGTGCCAGCAGCAAAATGGGAAAAGGGACTCGGTTATGTAGTGAGCAGTTCTTC
TRBV9,-,TRBJ2-5,TRBD2,CASSVTSGGGQETQYF,TGTGCCAGCAGCGTTACTAGCGGGGGGGGCCAAGAGACCCAGTACTTC
TRBV30,once,TRBJ1-5,-,CAWSVPRGGQPQHF,TGTGCCTGGAGTGTACCCAGGGGTGGACAGCCCCAGCATTTT
TRBV6-6,few,TRBJ1-1,-,CASSTRGGTEAFF,TGTGCCAGCAGTACCAGGGGCGGCACTGAAGCTTTCTTT
TRBV5-4,-,TRBJ2-2,TRBD1,CASSRTGAVAGELFF,TGTGCCAGCAGCCGGACAGGGGCAGTCGCCGGGGAGCTGTTTTTT
TRBV5-4,-,TRBJ2-2,TRBD1,CASSLGDREAGELFF,TGTGCCAGCAGCTTGGGGGACAGGGAGGCCGGGGAGCTGTTTTTT
TRBV5-6,-,TRBJ2-3,-,CASSLGGLGTDTQYF,TGTGCCAGCAGCTTGGGGGGCTTGGGCACAGATACGCAGTATTTT
TRBV10-3,few,TRBJ1-2,-,CAISGGAGDYGYTF,TGTGCCATCAGTGGAGGCGCAGGGGACTATGGCTACACCTTC
TRBV7-6,-,TRBJ2-5,-,CASYNPLRGARFETQYF,TGTGCCAGCTACAATCCCCTTCGGGGGGCGAGGTTTGAGACCCAGTACTTC
TRBV6-5,-,TRBJ1-1,-,CASRLTEMNTEAFF,TGTGCCAGCAGATTAACAGAGATGAACACTGAAGCTTTCTTT
TRBV30,-,TRBJ2-7,-,CAYSNLSYEQYF,TGTGCCTACTCAAACCTCTCCTACGAGCAGTACTTC
TRBV7-2,-,TRBJ2-6,-,CASRNRDSGANVLTF,TGTGCCAGCAGGAACAGGGATTCTGGGGCCAACGTCCTGACTTTC
TRBV6-5,-,TRBJ2-1,TRBD1,CASSYLGTVGDEQFF,TGTGCCAGCAGTTACCTTGGGACAGTCGGGGATGAGCAGTTCTTC
TRBV2,few,TRBJ1-5,TRBD1,CASRTDRGSNQPQHF,TGTGCCAGCAGGACCGACAGGGGAAGCAATCAGCCCCAGCATTTT
TRBV7-2,-,TRBJ1-2,-,CASSLGQGNYGYTF,TGTGCCAGCAGCTTAGGGCAGGGAAACTATGGCTACACCTTC
TRBV18,-,TRBJ2-5,TRBD2,CASSPGGSGETQYF,TGTGCCAGCTCCCCGGGGGGATCGGGAGAGACCCAGTACTTC